These 29 T cell receptor beta chains share one sample of origin, sequenced in a study of vaccination and CD4 T cells after COVID-19. TCRdb passed the PCR reads through MiXCR, listing each CDR3 protein once. The sample includes 15,000 to 20,000 distinct CDR3 sequences, 60% of them seen just once. Sequences were derived from CD4+ T cells from blood, sampled after SARS-CoV-2 vaccination. The receptors here all came from a human donor who had recovered from COVID-19.

The rearrangement uses TRBV23-1 and TRBJ2-7, with no clear D. TRBV23-1 is treated as an ORF (open reading frame) with a function not yet certain. CDR3 length: 14 residues. V was clipped by 7 bases and J by 3 bases, with 16 bases between them. The CDR3 DNA follows: TGCGCCAGCACTCTCCGGGCGTGCTTCTACGAGCAGTACTTC. This sequence encodes CASTLRACFYEQYF.

The V and J genes are TRBV10-3 and TRBJ2-1; D ambiguous. This CDR3 region has 16 residues. CDR1 and CDR2 (germline): ENHRY, SYGVKD. The ends were cut back, 9 bases at V and 9 bases at J, with 27 bases in the middle. CDR3 DNA: TGTGCCATGTCGGATCCCGGGCCGAATGGTTTGGCTGAGCAGTTCTTC. Encoded protein: CAMSDPGPNGLAEQFF.

The V gene is TRBV29-1, the J gene TRBJ2-3; 9 nucleotides match TRBD2. J gave up 4 bases and V 4 bases, and 12 bases lay outside the gene matches. Germline V gene sequence: CDR1 SQVTM, CDR2 ANQGSEA. CDR3 length equals 16 residues. The DNA for the CDR3 is TGCAGCGTTGGGTTACTCGCGGGAGGGCCTCCAGATACGCAGTATTTT. Protein sequence: CSVGLLAGGPPDTQYF.

The V gene is TRBV6-5, the J gene TRBJ1-6, with D perhaps TRBD1 (5 bases). V was cut by 0 bases and J by 7 bases, with 10 bases left in between. The CDR3 extends over 15 amino acids. Germline V gene data show CDR1 as MNHEY and CDR2 as SVGAGI. The chain's CDR3 is CASSYSGTGNSPLHF. Here the CDR3 DNA reads TGTGCCAGCAGTTACTCGGGGACGGGGAATTCACCCCTCCACTTT.

The CDR3 protein is CASSLLPGRMNQPQHF. DNA for the CDR3: TGTGCCAGCAGTTTATTGCCGGGACGTATGAATCAGCCCCAGCATTTT. V and J are TRBV28 and TRBJ1-5; a possible D gene is TRBD1 (5 bases). CDR1 and CDR2 from the germline V gene are MDHEN and SYDVKM. V lost 1 base and J lost 4, with 14 bases in between. The CDR3 has 16 residues.

The J gene is TRBJ2-7, the V gene TRBV5-1; D is uncertain. The length of the CDR3 is 14 residues. The germline V gene encodes CDR1 SGHRS and CDR2 YFSETQ. Trimming cost V 0 bases and J 2 bases, with 9 bases left between them. CDR3 coding DNA: TGCGCCAGCAGCTTGGGCCTAGTACCCTACGAGCAGTACTTC. Translation gives CASSLGLVPYEQYF.

This clonotype was observed a few times. The chain joins TRBV30 to TRBJ2-5, with 11 bases that match TRBD2. The CDR3 is 14 residues long. The ends lost 1 base at V and 4 bases at J; junction bases unmatched: 2. The germline CDR1 and CDR2 sequences are GTSNPN and SVGIG (reference sequence). The chain's CDR3 is CAWSAGLAGETQYF. CDR3 nucleotide sequence: TGTGCCTGGAGTGCAGGACTAGCGGGAGAGACCCAGTACTTC.

The chain employs TRBV4-3 and TRBJ2-1; 8 bases agree with TRBD2. This CDR3 is 17 amino acids long. Germline CDR1 LGHNA, CDR2 YSLEER. V gave up 0 bases and J gave up 2 bases; unmatched junction bases: 6. The CDR3 sequence is CASSQDRLAGTYNEQFF. The CDR3 region has the DNA TGCGCCAGCAGCCAAGATCGCTTAGCGGGAACCTACAATGAGCAGTTCTTC.

The chain employs TRBV20-1 and TRBJ2-5, with 10 bases lining up with TRBD2. The V gene's germline CDR1 is DFQATT and CDR2 SNEGSKA (reference sequence). The V gene end was trimmed by 0 bases and the J gene end by 4 bases; junction bases not matched to a gene: 5. The CDR3 is 15 amino acids. CDR3 amino acids: CSARDLAGVAETQYF. The CDR3 DNA reads as TGCAGTGCTAGAGATCTAGCGGGAGTAGCAGAGACCCAGTACTTC.

The chain links TRBV2 to TRBJ2-3; 9 bases map to TRBD2. The CDR3 has 17 amino acids. Per the germline V gene, CDR1 is SNHLY and CDR2 is FYNNEI. The ends lost 2 bases at V and 1 base at J; junction bases unmatched: 7. CDR3 DNA sequence: TGTGCCAGCAGTGAAAGGCCTAGCGGGATTGGCACAGATACGCAGTATTTT. As protein: CASSERPSGIGTDTQYF.

This clonotype has a handful of counts. The chain employs TRBV6-1 and TRBJ2-3, with TRBD2 identical over 14 bases. The CDR3 spans 17 residues. Losses at the gene ends were 6 bases for V and 0 bases for J; bases not matched to a gene: 5. Germline assignment: CDR1 MNHNS and CDR2 SASEGT. The CDR3 here is CASSRTSGGTSTDTQYF. CDR3 nucleotides: TGTGCCAGCAGCCGGACTAGCGGGGGGACTAGCACAGATACGCAGTATTTT.

There are a few counts of this clonotype. The V call is TRBV6-1, the J call TRBJ2-4; 8 bases fit TRBD1. This CDR3 comprises 16 residues. Looked up from germline, CDR1 is MNHNS and CDR2 is SASEGT. J lost 0 bases, V lost 5 bases, and 6 bases had no gene match. As DNA, the CDR3 is TGTGCCAGCAGTCCCGACCAGGGGGCAGCCAAAAACATTCAGTACTTC. Translated: CASSPDQGAAKNIQYF.

The chain is built from TRBV20-1 and TRBJ2-3; TRBD2 might be the D (6 bases). The CDR3 runs 12 residues. Germline lookup yields CDR1 DFQATT and CDR2 SNEGSKA (reference sequence). V was trimmed by 6 bases and J by 9 bases, leaving 16 bases between them. The CDR3 sequence is CSATKSGGTQYF. DNA for the CDR3: TGCAGTGCCACAAAGTCCGGGGGAACGCAGTATTTT.

The chain recombines TRBV4-1 with TRBJ2-1, with 11 bases matching TRBD2. The germline V gene encodes CDR1 MGHRA and CDR2 YSYEKL. This CDR3 is 17 amino acids long. V shed 1 base and J 5 bases; nucleotides not matched to a gene: 7. The CDR3 is CASSQGLVAGGNNEQFF. DNA for the CDR3: TGCGCCAGCAGCCAAGGCCTGGTAGCGGGAGGGAACAATGAGCAGTTCTTC.

V and J are TRBV28 and TRBJ1-2; no definite D call. This CDR3 is built from 11 residues. V was trimmed by 8 bases and J by 6 bases, leaving 10 bases between them. From germline, CDR1 is MDHEN and CDR2 SYDVKM. CDR3 sequence: CASGTVDGYTF. The CDR3 DNA follows: TGTGCCAGCGGCACAGTGGATGGCTACACCTTC.

The rearrangement uses TRBV7-9 and TRBJ2-5; maybe TRBD1 (7 bases). From germline, CDR1 is SEHNR and CDR2 FQNEAQ (reference sequence). This CDR3 comprises 13 residues. Trimming left V 7 bases short and J 9 bases short, with 18 bases between. CDR3 sequence reads: CASKGGGTIAQYF. DNA of the CDR3: TGTGCCAGCAAAGGGGGCGGGACAATCGCCCAGTACTTC.

This clonotype came up a few times. V gene TRBV12-5 combines with J gene TRBJ1-1; D is unresolved. The V end was cut by 1 base, the J end by 5 bases, with 8 bases between. Germline V CDR1 and CDR2: LGHNT, FRNRAP. This CDR3 is 13 amino acids long. The CDR3 here is CASGLGLGTEAFF. The CDR3 DNA reads TGTGCTAGTGGTTTGGGACTGGGGACTGAAGCTTTCTTT.

This clonotype was counted a few times. The CDR3 protein is CASSLGLAGMRETQYF. The CDR3 DNA follows: TGTGCCAGCAGCTTAGGACTAGCGGGGATGAGGGAGACCCAGTACTTC. The chain combines TRBV7-2 with TRBJ2-5, with 11 positions matching TRBD2. CDR3 length: 16 residues. V lost 1 base to trimming and J lost 5 bases; unmatched junction nucleotides: 6. Germline-derived CDR1 and CDR2 are SGHTA and FQGNSA.

The chain couples TRBV7-6 to TRBJ2-2; 9 nucleotides agree with TRBD1. Trimming at V came to 6 bases and at J to 4 bases, leaving 9 bases not matched to a gene. The CDR3 consists of 16 residues. CDR1 and CDR2 from the germline V gene are SGHVS and FNYEAQ. Here the CDR3 DNA reads TGTGCCAGCAGAACGATACAGGGGGCGCTCACCGGGGAGCTGTTTTTT. Residues: CASRTIQGALTGELFF. Filled out from reference TRBV7-6 and TRBJ2-2, the complete variable domain reads GAGVSQSPRYKVTKRGQDVALRCDPISGHVSLYWYRQALGQGPEFLTYFNYEAQQDKSGLPNDRFSAERPEGSISTLTIQRTEQRDSAMYRCASRTIQGALTGELFFGEGSRLTVL.

This clonotype was found a few times. This rearrangement joins TRBV20-1 to TRBJ2-5; 7 nucleotides match TRBD1. The germline CDR1 and CDR2 sequences are DFQATT and SNEGSKA (reference sequence). This CDR3 is built from 12 residues. The V gene end was trimmed by 7 bases and the J gene end by 3 bases; junction bases not matched to a gene: 5. The CDR3 reads CSVTRGKETQYF. The CDR3, as DNA: TGCAGTGTAACCAGGGGGAAAGAGACCCAGTACTTC.

This clonotype was found a few times. This chain connects TRBV6-1 to TRBJ2-7; the D is unclear. The CDR3 loop spans 12 amino acids. Per germline, CDR1 MNHNS and CDR2 SASEGT. V was pared by 10 bases and J by 3 bases, with 13 bases between. This chain's CDR3 is CATTPLLYEQYF. CDR3 sequence (DNA): TGTGCCACCACACCTCTGCTCTACGAGCAGTACTTC.

The J gene is TRBJ1-3, the V gene TRBV7-9; the D gene is possibly TRBD1 (5 bases). V was shortened by 3 bases and J by 2 bases, with 8 bases between the two germline ends. Germline loops: CDR1 SEHNR, CDR2 FQNEAQ (reference sequence). The CDR3 has 14 amino acids. The CDR3 DNA reads TGTGCCAGCAGCTTCTCGGGGCCTGGAAACACCATATATTTT. It is translated as CASSFSGPGNTIYF.

The chain is built from TRBV12-3 or TRBV12-4 and TRBJ2-3; 11 nucleotides line up with TRBD2. V shed 6 bases, J shed 2 bases, and the junction held 7 bases outside the gene matches. The CDR3 consists of 16 residues. CDR3 bases: TGTGCCAGCAGCCCAGCGACTAGCGGGATCACAGATACGCAGTATTTT. Protein sequence: CASSPATSGITDTQYF.

The chain links TRBV6-1 to TRBJ2-1, with D possibly matching TRBD2 (6 bases). Per germline, CDR1 MNHNS and CDR2 SASEGT. There are 16 residues in the CDR3. V was trimmed by 2 bases and J by 2 bases, leaving 13 bases between them. The CDR3: CASSERLGGAYNEQFF. The CDR3 bases are TGTGCCAGCAGTGAAAGACTAGGTGGGGCCTACAATGAGCAGTTCTTC.

This chain uses TRBV28 with TRBJ2-3, with TRBD2 identical over 7 bases. Germline values: CDR1 MDHEN, CDR2 SYDVKM. Trimming cost V 0 bases and J 5 bases; bases outside gene matches: 14. This CDR3 has 18 amino acids. CDR3 region: CASSLWFGLAEILDTQYF. Written as DNA, the CDR3 is TGTGCCAGCAGTTTATGGTTTGGTCTAGCGGAGATTTTAGATACGCAGTATTTT.

The chain couples TRBV7-3 to TRBJ2-1; 10 nucleotides align to TRBD2. Losses at the gene ends were 3 bases for V and 4 bases for J; bases not matched to a gene: 6. CDR1 is SGHTA, CDR2 FQGTGA, per germline. CDR3 size: 16 residues. The CDR3 DNA sequence: TGTGCCAGCAGCTTGGGAGCGGGAGGGTCTTACAATGAGCAGTTCTTC. This encodes CASSLGAGGSYNEQFF.

The rearrangement links TRBV7-2 to TRBJ1-4; D unresolved. The CDR3 loop spans 13 amino acids. From germline, CDR1 is SGHTA and CDR2 FQGNSA. The V end was cut by 3 bases, the J end by 3 bases, with 5 bases between. CDR3 residues: CASSFSANEKLFF. Written as DNA, the CDR3 is TGTGCCAGCAGCTTCTCGGCTAATGAAAAACTGTTTTTT.

This clonotype was found a few times. The chain is built from TRBV25-1 and TRBJ1-2; D not resolved. This CDR3 region has 12 residues. Trimming took 8 bases from V and 0 from J, leaving 7 bases between them. Germline-derived CDR1 and CDR2 are MGHDK and SYGVNS. CDR3 DNA sequence: TGTGCCAGCGCGGATACTAACTATGGCTACACCTTC. Its protein product is CASADTNYGYTF.

The chain carries TRBV20-1 and TRBJ1-6; D may be TRBD1 (5 bases). V lost 4 bases and J 3 bases, leaving 13 bases between the germline ends. CDR1 is DFQATT, CDR2 SNEGSKA, per germline (reference sequence). This CDR3 spans 15 amino acids. Here the CDR3 DNA reads TGCAGTGCTACTTCGACAGAACGCTATAATTCACCCCTCCACTTT. Residues: CSATSTERYNSPLHF.